This T cell receptor beta chain was obtained from a study of T cell repertoires in cytomegalovirus infection. Trimming removed 1 base from V and 6 bases from J, with 18 bases in between. The germline gives CDR1 SGHNT, CDR2 YENEEA. CDR3 length equals 17 residues. TCRdb re-called the reads through MiXCR, storing one row per CDR3 protein. The sample has around 300,000 distinct CDR3 sequences, approximately 25% seen once; the top ten hold roughly 15%. Study-wide results and caveats: CMV carriers with the relevant HLA were identified by cumulative public TCR beta family frequency.

A remark on this clonotype: Its antigen is currently unknown.

This chain uses TRBV11-3 with TRBJ1-4; D is perhaps TRBD1 (5 bases). The receptor's source is a human donor in good health (CMV status not recorded). Some clones in this sample may be carry-over from other donors' samples. Sample: cultured PBMCs, taken from culture after CMV antigen stimulation. CDR3 bases: TGTGCCAGCAGCTTAGTTTGCGCGACAGTGGCCGATGAAAAACTGTTTTTT. Translating it yields CASSLVCATVADEKLFF.